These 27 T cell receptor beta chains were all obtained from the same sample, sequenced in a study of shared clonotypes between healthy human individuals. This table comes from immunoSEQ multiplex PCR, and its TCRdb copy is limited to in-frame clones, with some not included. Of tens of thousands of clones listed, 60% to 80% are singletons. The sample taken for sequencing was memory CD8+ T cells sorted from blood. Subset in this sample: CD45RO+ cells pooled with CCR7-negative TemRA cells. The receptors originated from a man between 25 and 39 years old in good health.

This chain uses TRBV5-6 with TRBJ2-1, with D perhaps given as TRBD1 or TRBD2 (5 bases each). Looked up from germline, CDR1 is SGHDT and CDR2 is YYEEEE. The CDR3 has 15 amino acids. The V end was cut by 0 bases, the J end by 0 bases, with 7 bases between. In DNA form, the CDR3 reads TGTGCCAGCAGCTTGGCAGGGAGCTCCTACAATGAGCAGTTCTTC. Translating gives CASSLAGSSYNEQFF.

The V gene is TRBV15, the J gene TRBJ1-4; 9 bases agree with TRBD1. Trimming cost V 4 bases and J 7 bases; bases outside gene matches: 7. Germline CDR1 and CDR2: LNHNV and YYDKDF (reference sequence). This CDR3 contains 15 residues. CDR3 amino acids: CATSKDRGSFEKLFF. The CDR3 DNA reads TGTGCCACCAGCAAGGACAGGGGATCTTTTGAAAAACTGTTTTTT.

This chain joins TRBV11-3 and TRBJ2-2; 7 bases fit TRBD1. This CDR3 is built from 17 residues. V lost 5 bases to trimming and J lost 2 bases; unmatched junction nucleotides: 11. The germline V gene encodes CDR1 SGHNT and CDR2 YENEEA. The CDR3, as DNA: TGTGCCAGCAGCCCCTCCCCCGGGACAGACAACACCGGGGAGCTGTTTTTT. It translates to CASSPSPGTDNTGELFF.

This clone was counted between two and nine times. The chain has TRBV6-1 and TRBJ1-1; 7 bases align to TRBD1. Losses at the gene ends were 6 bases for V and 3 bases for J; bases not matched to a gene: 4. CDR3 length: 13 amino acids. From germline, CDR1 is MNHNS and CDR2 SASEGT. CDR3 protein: CASRKDRDTEAFF. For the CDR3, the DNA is TGTGCCAGCAGGAAAGACAGGGACACTGAAGCTTTCTTT.

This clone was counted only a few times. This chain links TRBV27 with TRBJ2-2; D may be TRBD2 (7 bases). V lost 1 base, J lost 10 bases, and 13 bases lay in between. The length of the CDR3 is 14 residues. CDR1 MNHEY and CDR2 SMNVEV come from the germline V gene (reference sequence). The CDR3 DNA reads TGTGCCAGCAGTTTATTAGGGGGGGAGGAGGAGCTGTTTTTT. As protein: CASSLLGGEEELFF.

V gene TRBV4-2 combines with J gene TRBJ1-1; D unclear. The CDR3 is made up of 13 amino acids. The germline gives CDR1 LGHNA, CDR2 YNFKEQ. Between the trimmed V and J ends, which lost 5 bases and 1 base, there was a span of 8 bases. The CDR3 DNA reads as TGTGCCAGCAGCATAGGCAAGAACACTGAAGCTTTCTTT. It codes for CASSIGKNTEAFF.

CDR3 region: CATNMDREPGNTIYF. For the CDR3, the DNA is TGTGCCACGAATATGGACAGGGAACCTGGAAACACCATATATTTT. V gene TRBV15 combines with J gene TRBJ1-3, with TRBD1 matching 8 bases. The CDR3 is made up of 15 amino acids. The J segment lost 2 bases and the V segment lost 9 bases, leaving 9 bases of the junction unmatched. Germline CDR1 LNHNV, CDR2 YYDKDF (reference sequence).

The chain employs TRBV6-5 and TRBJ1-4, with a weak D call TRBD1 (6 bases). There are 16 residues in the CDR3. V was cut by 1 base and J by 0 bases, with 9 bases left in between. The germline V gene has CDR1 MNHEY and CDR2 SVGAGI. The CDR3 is CASSYLSGATNEKLFF. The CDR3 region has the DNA TGTGCCAGCAGTTACTTGTCAGGGGCAACTAATGAAAAACTGTTTTTT.

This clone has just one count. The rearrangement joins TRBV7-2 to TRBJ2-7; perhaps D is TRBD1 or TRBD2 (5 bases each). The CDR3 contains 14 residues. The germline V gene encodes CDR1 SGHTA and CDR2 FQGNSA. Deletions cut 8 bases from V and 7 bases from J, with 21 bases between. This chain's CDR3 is CASLSGRDLREQYF. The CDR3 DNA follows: TGTGCCAGCCTATCGGGAAGGGACCTACGGGAGCAGTACTTC.

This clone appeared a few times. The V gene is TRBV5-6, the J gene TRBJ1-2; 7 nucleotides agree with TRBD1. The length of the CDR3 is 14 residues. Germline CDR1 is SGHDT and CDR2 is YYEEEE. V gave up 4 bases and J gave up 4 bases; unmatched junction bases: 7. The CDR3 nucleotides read TGTGCCAGCAGCCCAGGGGGTTCGAGCTATGGCTACACCTTC. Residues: CASSPGGSSYGYTF.

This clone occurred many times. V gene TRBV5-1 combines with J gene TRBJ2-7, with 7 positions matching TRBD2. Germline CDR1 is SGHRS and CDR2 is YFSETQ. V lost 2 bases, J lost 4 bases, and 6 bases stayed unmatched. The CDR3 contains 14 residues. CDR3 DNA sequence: TGCGCCAGCAGCTTTAGTAGCGGGTCTTACGAGCAGTACTTC. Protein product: CASSFSSGSYEQYF. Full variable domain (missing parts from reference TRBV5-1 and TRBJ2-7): KAGVTQTPRYLIKTRGQQVTLSCSPISGHRSVSWYQQTPGQGLQFLFEYFSETQRNKGNFPGRFSGRQFSNSRSEMNVSTLELGDSALYLCASSFSSGSYEQYFGPGTRLTVT.

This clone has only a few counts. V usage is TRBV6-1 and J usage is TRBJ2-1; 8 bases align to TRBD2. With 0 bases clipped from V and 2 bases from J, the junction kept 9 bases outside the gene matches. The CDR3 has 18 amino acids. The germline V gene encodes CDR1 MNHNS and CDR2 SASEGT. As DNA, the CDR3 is TGTGCCAGCAGTGAAGCCCCCGGGGGGGGAGTCACCTACAATGAGCAGTTCTTC. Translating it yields CASSEAPGGGVTYNEQFF.

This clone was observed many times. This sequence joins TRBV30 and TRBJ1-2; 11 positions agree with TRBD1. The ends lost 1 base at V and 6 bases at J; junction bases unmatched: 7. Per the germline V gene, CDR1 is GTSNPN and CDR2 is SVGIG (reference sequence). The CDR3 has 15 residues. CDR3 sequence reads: CAWSAGTGGSDGYTF. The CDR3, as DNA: TGTGCCTGGAGTGCCGGGACAGGGGGTTCGGATGGCTACACCTTC.

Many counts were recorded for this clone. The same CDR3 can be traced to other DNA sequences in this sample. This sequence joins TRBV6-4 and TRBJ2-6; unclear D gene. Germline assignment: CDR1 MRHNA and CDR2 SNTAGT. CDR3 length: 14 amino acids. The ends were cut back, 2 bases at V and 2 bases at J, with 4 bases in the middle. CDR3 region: CASSDGAGANVLTF. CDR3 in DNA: TGTGCCAGCAGTGACGGGGCTGGGGCCAACGTCCTGACTTTC.

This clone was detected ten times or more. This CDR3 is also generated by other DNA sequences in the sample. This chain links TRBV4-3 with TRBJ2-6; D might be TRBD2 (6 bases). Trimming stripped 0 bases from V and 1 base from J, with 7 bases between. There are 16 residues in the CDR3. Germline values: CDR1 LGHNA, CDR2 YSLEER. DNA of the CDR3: TGCGCCAGCAGCCAAGAGGCGGGGTCTGGGGCCAACGTCCTGACTTTC. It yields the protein CASSQEAGSGANVLTF.

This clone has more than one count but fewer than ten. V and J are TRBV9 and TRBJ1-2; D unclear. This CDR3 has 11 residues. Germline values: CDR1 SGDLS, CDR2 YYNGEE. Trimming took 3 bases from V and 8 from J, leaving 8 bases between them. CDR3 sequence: CASSALGGYTF. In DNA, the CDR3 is TGTGCCAGCAGCGCCTTAGGGGGCTACACCTTC.

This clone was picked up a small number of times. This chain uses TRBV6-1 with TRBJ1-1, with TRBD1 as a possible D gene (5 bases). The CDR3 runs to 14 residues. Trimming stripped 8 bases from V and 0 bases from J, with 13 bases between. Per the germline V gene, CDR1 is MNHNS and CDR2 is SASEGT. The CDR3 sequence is CASVKTEVNTEAFF. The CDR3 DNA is TGTGCCAGCGTGAAGACAGAGGTGAACACTGAAGCTTTCTTT.

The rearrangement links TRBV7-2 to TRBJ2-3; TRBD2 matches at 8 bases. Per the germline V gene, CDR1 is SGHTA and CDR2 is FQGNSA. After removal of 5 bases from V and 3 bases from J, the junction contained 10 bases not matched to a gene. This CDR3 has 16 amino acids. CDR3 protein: CASSLLAGGITDTQYF. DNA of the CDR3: TGTGCCAGCAGCCTCCTGGCGGGGGGCATAACAGATACGCAGTATTTT.

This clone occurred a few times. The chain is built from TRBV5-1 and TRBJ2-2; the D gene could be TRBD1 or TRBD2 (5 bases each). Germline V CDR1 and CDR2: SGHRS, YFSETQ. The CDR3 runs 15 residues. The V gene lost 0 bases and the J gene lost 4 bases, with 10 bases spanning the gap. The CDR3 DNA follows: TGCGCCAGCAGCTTGGCCAACGGGGCCACCGGGGAGCTGTTTTTT. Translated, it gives CASSLANGATGELFF.

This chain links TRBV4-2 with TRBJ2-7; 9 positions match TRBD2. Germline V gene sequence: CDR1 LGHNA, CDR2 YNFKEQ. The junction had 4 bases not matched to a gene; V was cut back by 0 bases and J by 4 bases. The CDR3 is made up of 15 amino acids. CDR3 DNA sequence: TGTGCCAGCAGCCAAGACGGGACTAGCCCTTACGAGCAGTACTTC. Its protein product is CASSQDGTSPYEQYF.

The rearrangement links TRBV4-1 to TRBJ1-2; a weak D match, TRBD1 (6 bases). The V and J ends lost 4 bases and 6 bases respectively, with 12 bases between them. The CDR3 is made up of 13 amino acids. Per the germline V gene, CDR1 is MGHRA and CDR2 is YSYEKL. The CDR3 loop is CASSPGGTNGYTF. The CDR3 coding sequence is TGCGCCAGCAGCCCTGGCGGGACAAATGGCTACACCTTC.

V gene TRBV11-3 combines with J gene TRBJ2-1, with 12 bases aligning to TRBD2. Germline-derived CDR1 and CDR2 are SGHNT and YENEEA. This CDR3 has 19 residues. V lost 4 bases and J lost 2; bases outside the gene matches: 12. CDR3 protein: CASSSAGTSGPETYNEQFF. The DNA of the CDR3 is TGTGCCAGCAGCTCGGCCGGGACTAGCGGGCCCGAAACCTACAATGAGCAGTTCTTC.

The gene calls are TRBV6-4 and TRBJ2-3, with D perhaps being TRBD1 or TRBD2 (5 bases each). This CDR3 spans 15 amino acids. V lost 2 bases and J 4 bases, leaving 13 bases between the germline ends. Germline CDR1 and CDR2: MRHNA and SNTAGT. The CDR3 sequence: CASSDGGSEADTQYF. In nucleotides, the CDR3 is TGTGCCAGCAGTGACGGGGGTAGCGAGGCAGATACGCAGTATTTT.

CDR3 DNA sequence: TGTGCCAGCAGGGGACTTAACCAAGAGACCCAGTACTTC. This encodes CASRGLNQETQYF. The chain combines TRBV27 with TRBJ2-5; tentative D call: TRBD2 (6 bases). The CDR3 totals 13 residues. The germline V gene encodes CDR1 MNHEY and CDR2 SMNVEV (reference sequence). Trimming pared 6 bases from V and 0 bases from J, leaving 8 bases between.

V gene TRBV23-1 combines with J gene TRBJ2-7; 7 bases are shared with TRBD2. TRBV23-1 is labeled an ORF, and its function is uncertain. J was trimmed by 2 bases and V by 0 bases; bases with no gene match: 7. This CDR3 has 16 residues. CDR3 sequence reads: CASSQSGEGRPYEQYF. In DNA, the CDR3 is TGCGCCAGCAGTCAATCGGGGGAGGGTCGGCCCTACGAGCAGTACTTC.

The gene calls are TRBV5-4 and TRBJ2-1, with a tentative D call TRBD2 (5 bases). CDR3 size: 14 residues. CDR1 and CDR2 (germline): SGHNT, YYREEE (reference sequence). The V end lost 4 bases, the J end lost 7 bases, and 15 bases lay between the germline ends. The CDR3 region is CASSLHGLPNEQFF. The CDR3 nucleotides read TGTGCCAGCAGCCTTCATGGACTCCCTAATGAGCAGTTCTTC.

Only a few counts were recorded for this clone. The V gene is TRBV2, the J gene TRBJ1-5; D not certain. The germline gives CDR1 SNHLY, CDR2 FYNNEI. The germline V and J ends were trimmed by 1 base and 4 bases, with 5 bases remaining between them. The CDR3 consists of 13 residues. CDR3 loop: CASSEDLNQPQHF. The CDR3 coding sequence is TGTGCCAGCAGTGAAGATCTAAATCAGCCCCAGCATTTT.